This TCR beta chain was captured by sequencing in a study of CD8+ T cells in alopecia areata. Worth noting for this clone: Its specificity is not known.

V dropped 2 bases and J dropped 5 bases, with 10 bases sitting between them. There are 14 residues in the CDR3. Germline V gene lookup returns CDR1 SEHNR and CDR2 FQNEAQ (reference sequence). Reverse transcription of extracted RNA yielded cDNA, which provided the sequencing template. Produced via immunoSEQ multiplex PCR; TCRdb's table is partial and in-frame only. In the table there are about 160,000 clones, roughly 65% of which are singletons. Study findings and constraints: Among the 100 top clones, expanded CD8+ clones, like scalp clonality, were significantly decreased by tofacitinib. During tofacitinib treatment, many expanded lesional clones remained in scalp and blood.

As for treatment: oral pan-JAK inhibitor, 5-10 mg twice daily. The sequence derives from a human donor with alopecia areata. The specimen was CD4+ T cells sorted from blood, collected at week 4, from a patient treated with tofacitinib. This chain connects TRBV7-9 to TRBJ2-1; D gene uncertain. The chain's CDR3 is CASSLSRTNNEQFF. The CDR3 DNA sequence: TGTGCCAGCAGCTTAAGTAGGACGAACAATGAGCAGTTCTTC.